These 15 T cell receptor beta chains originate from one sample sequenced in a study of blood T cell repertoires in COVID-19. Profiled with immunoSEQ multiplex PCR; TCRdb holds only in-frame clones, not every one. The repertoire holds approximately 160,000 clones, with roughly 84% as singletons. The sample was peripheral blood. The receptors here all came from a man aged 55 to 70 who had recovered from COVID-19.

This chain uses TRBV5-5 with TRBJ1-1; 10 bases agree with TRBD1. Unmatched junction bases numbered 7, after V lost 1 base and J lost 1 base. The CDR3 length is 17 residues. Germline V gene data show CDR1 as SGHKS and CDR2 as YYEKEE (reference sequence). Here the CDR3 DNA reads TGTGCCAGCAGCTTGTTGGGGGACAGGGGAGCGAACACTGAAGCTTTCTTT. Its translation is CASSLLGDRGANTEAFF.

The genes are TRBV30 and TRBJ2-7; a possible D gene is TRBD2 (5 bases). CDR1 GTSNPN and CDR2 SVGIG come from the germline V gene (reference sequence). Trimming removed 1 base at V and 2 bases at J, with 6 bases between. This CDR3 region has 12 residues. CDR3 DNA sequence: TGTGCCTGGAGTGCGGGGACCTACGAGCAGTACTTC. Amino acid sequence: CAWSAGTYEQYF. Full variable domain (outside the CDR3, taken from reference TRBV30 and TRBJ2-7): SQTIHQWPATLVQPVGSPLSLECTVEGTSNPNLYWYRQAAGRGLQLLFYSVGIGQISSEVPQNLSASRPQDRQFILSSKKLLLSDSGFYLCAWSAGTYEQYFGPGTRLTVT.

The J gene is TRBJ2-7, the V gene TRBV6-4; 8 bases are a match to TRBD1. Germline V gene sequence: CDR1 MRHNA, CDR2 SNTAGT. V gave up 5 bases and J gave up 3 bases; unmatched junction bases: 9. The CDR3 runs to 15 residues. This CDR3 is CASSTPDRAHYEQYF. CDR3 DNA: TGTGCCAGCAGTACCCCGGACAGGGCCCACTACGAGCAGTACTTC.

The rearrangement joins TRBV9 to TRBJ2-5, with 7 bases lining up with TRBD1. CDR1 is SGDLS and CDR2 is YYNGEE in the germline V gene. The length of the CDR3 is 19 residues. The J segment lost 2 bases and the V segment lost 0 bases, leaving 16 bases of the junction unmatched. CDR3: CASSVATRAGVRGQETQYF. Here the CDR3 DNA reads TGTGCCAGCAGCGTAGCTACTCGGGCCGGGGTCAGGGGGCAAGAGACCCAGTACTTC.

This clone was picked up a small number of times. This chain links TRBV7-6 with TRBJ2-7, with TRBD2 as a possible D gene (5 bases). V was trimmed by 5 bases and J by 5 bases, leaving 10 bases between them. Germline loops: CDR1 SGHVS, CDR2 FNYEAQ. The CDR3 spans 12 residues. The CDR3 DNA follows: TGTGCCAGCAGCCAGACCGGGAACGAGCAGTACTTC. This encodes CASSQTGNEQYF.

The chain uses TRBV4-3 and TRBJ1-1, with 7 positions matching TRBD1. Germline CDR1 LGHNA, CDR2 YSLEER. Trimming cost V 1 base and J 1 base; bases outside gene matches: 12. CDR3 length: 18 amino acids. CDR3 in DNA: TGCGCCAGCAGCCAAGCCCCGGGTTCCAGGGGGAGGAACACTGAAGCTTTCTTT. This gives the protein CASSQAPGSRGRNTEAFF.

This chain joins TRBV5-4 and TRBJ2-5, with 12 positions matching TRBD2. The V gene end was trimmed by 6 bases and the J gene end by 5 bases; junction bases not matched to a gene: 8. The CDR3 is 15 residues long. CDR1 is SGHNT and CDR2 is YYREEE in the germline V gene (reference sequence). CDR3 loop: CASTLAGGPQETQYF. In nucleotides, the CDR3 is TGTGCCAGCACCCTAGCGGGGGGGCCGCAGGAGACCCAGTACTTC.

The chain combines TRBV7-9 with TRBJ1-1; TRBD1 matches 7 bases. Per germline, CDR1 SEHNR and CDR2 FQNEAQ (reference sequence). The trim removed 4 bases at V and 7 bases at J, leaving 6 bases unmatched. This CDR3 has 13 residues. CDR3 bases: TGTGCCAGCAGCTATAACAGGGGATTTGAAGCTTTCTTT. It is translated as CASSYNRGFEAFF.

The J gene is TRBJ2-5, the V gene TRBV7-2, with TRBD2 matching over 7 bases. The CDR3 spans 14 residues. V was pared by 4 bases and J by 3 bases, with 5 bases of the junction left unmatched. The germline V gene has CDR1 SGHTA and CDR2 FQGNSA. The CDR3 DNA reads as TGTGCCAGCAGCTCGTGGGCGGGGGAAGAGACCCAGTACTTC. Residues: CASSSWAGEETQYF.

The rearrangement joins TRBV27 to TRBJ1-5; D uncertain. Germline CDR1 is MNHEY and CDR2 is SMNVEV (reference sequence). CDR3 length: 13 residues. Trimming took 3 bases from V and 4 from J, leaving 7 bases between them. The CDR3 spells CASSFEANQPQHF. Here the CDR3 DNA reads TGTGCCAGCAGTTTCGAGGCGAATCAGCCCCAGCATTTT.

The chain carries TRBV14 and TRBJ1-6; tentative D call: TRBD1 (6 bases). The V and J ends lost 5 bases and 11 bases respectively, with 13 bases between them. CDR3 length equals 13 residues. Germline V gene lookup returns CDR1 SGHDN and CDR2 FVKESK. The CDR3 spells CASSNIQGAPLHF. CDR3 sequence (DNA): TGTGCCAGCAGCAATATACAGGGTGCACCCCTCCACTTT.

The genes are TRBV6-1 and TRBJ1-1; TRBD1 is a possible D gene (6 bases). This CDR3 has 14 amino acids. V was pared by 5 bases and J by 1 base, with 11 bases between. Germline V CDR1 and CDR2: MNHNS, SASEGT. The chain's CDR3 is CASSLQGSNTEAFF. CDR3 coding DNA: TGTGCCAGCAGTCTCCAGGGGTCGAACACTGAAGCTTTCTTT.

This clone was detected only once. For the CDR3, the DNA is TGTGCCAGCAGCCTAGACTTCAGGGCTTCTGGAAACACCATATATTTT. Translating it yields CASSLDFRASGNTIYF. The V and J genes are TRBV5-8 and TRBJ1-3; a weak D match, TRBD1 (5 bases). V dropped 4 bases and J dropped 1 base, with 15 bases sitting between them. The CDR3 is made up of 16 amino acids. The germline V gene has CDR1 SGHTS and CDR2 YDEGEE.

This chain joins TRBV27 and TRBJ1-5, with unresolved D. The CDR3 runs 14 residues. Deletions cut 5 bases from V and 10 bases from J, with 18 bases between. In germline, CDR1 is MNHEY, CDR2 SMNVEV (reference sequence). CDR3 in DNA: TGTGCCAGCAGTCGCGTTGGGTCGGGGTTTCCCCAGCATTTT. Its translation is CASSRVGSGFPQHF.

The J gene is TRBJ2-7, the V gene TRBV5-1; tentatively, D is TRBD1 (6 bases). This CDR3 is built from 12 residues. Between the trimmed V and J ends, which lost 0 bases and 8 bases, there was a span of 9 bases. Per germline, CDR1 SGHRS and CDR2 YFSETQ. The CDR3 sequence is CASSLGGQQQYF. The CDR3 bases are TGCGCCAGCAGCTTGGGAGGACAGCAGCAGTACTTC.